This TCR beta chain comes out of a study of blood T cell repertoires in COVID-19 (dated by TCRdb to the early 2020s). Some background on the complete study: Collaborator samples came from the United States, Italy and Spain and covered acute and convalescent phases of COVID-19. Deeply sampled blood TCRbeta repertoires from subjects exposed to, actively infected with, or recovered from COVID-19 were included in the dataset. The samples were drawn from two sources: the first 160 participants of the ongoing ImmuneRACE study, and 950 to 1,500 subjects contributed by 6 global collaborators. A freely available public database, intended as a resource for researchers studying the immune response to SARS-CoV-2, is where the repertoires were released. A de-identified subject ID, COVID-19 status, age in years and sex were almost always included in the sample metadata. Where available, HLA class I and class II types were taken from metadata supplied by the sample provider and were not determined by assay-based typing. The prospective study material was composed of cDNA or gDNA derived from T cells, B-cell-depleted T cells, or PBMCs. Broad study findings and their caveats: The amount of clinical and demographic metadata varied by source and participant and was provided uncurated.

Of note for this clone: Its antigen is still unknown. The input lacks base qualities; no much larger clone sits a single base away.

The immunoSEQ Assay, a bias-controlled multiplex PCR, was used to amplify TCRbeta CDR3 regions from genomic DNA. The paper's data handling went like this. The number of nucleated cells in each sample was estimated from the amplification of reference gene primers within the assay. To quantify the absolute abundance of each unique TCRbeta CDR3 rearrangement, sequence reads were collapsed and filtered. Productive Simpson clonality was computed per sample as the square root of Simpson's diversity index over productive rearrangements. Imported from immuneACCESS, the table was reduced by TCRdb to in-frame sequences with V and J called. These copies leave out some clones; in studies compared against another copy, an unresolved V gene accounts for under half, and the cause of the remainder is not known. V, J and clone size are those of that table, while D and trimming were read from the DNA. In this sample the table shows around 190,000 clones, around nine tenths of which occur a single time. Of the sample, around 1.5% falls within the top ten clones.

Whole blood was collected in K2EDTA tubes by collaborating institutions according to the institutions' own protocols. For TCRbeta analysis, collaborators shipped samples as frozen whole blood, isolated PBMCs, or DNA extracted from either of those sample types. The sequencing input was peripheral blood. The source is a young man with active or convalescent COVID-19.

The CDR3 in this case is CAWIGDTGGYTF. The DNA reads as follows: TGTGCCTGGATTGGGGATACGGGAGGCTACACCTTC. The sequence is built from TRBV30 and TRBJ1-2; the D segment cannot be called with confidence. The germline V gene encodes CDR1 GTSNPN and CDR2 SVGIG (reference sequence). CDR3 length: 12 amino acids, cysteine to phenylalanine. The entry retains the CDR3 DNA only, 36 bases that are in frame from base 1. V sheds 4 bases and J sheds 8 bases, leaving 14 bases between their ends. The entire variable domain, with the stretches around the CDR3 drawn from the reference TRBV30 and TRBJ1-2 proteins, is SQTIHQWPATLVQPVGSPLSLECTVEGTSNPNLYWYRQAAGRGLQLLFYSVGIGQISSEVPQNLSASRPQDRQFILSSKKLLLSDSGFYLCAWIGDTGGYTFGSGTRLTVV.